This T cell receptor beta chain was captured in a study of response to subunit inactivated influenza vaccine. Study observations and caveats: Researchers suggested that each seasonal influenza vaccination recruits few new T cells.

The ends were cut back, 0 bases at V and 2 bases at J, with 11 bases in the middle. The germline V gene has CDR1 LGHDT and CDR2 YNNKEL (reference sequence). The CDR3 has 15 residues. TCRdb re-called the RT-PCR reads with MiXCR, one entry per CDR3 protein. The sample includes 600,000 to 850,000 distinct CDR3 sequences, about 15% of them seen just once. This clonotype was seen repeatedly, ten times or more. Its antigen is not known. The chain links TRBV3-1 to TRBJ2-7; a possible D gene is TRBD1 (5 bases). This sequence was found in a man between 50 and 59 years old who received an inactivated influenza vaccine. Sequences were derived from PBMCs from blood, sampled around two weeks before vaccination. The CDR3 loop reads CASSQDGAIPYEQYF. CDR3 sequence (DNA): TGTGCCAGCAGCCAAGATGGGGCCATACCCTACGAGCAGTACTTC.